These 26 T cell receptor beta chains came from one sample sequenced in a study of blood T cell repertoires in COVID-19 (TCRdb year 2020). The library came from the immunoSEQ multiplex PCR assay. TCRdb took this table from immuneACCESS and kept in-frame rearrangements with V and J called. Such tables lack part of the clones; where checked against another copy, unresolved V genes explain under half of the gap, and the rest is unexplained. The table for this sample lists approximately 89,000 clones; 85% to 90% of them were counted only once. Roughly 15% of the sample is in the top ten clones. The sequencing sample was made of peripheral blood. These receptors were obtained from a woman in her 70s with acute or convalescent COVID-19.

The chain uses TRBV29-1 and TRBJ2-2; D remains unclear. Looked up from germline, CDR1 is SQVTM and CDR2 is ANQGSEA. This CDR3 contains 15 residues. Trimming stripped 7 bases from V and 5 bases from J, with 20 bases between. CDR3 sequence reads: CSAVFFGSRTGELFF. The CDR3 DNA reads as TGCAGCGCTGTGTTTTTTGGTTCGAGAACCGGGGAGCTGTTTTTT.

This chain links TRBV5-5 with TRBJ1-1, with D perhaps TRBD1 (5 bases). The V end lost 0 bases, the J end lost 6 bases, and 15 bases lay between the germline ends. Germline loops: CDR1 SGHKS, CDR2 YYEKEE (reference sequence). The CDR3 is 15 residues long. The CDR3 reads CASSLERRGNAEAFF. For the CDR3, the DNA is TGTGCCAGCAGCTTGGAACGGAGGGGAAACGCTGAAGCTTTCTTT.

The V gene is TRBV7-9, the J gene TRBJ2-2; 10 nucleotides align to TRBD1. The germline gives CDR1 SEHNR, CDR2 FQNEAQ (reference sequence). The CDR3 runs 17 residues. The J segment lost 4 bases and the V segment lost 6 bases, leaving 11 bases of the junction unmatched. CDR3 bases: TGTGCCAGCAGGCGCCTGGGGGGACAGGGGCCCACCGGGGAGCTGTTTTTT. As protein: CASRRLGGQGPTGELFF.

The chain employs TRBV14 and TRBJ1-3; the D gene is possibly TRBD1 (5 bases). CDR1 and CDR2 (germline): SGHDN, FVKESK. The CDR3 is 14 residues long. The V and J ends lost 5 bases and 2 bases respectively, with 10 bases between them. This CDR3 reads CASSGRAAGNTIYF. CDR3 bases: TGTGCCAGCAGCGGCAGGGCAGCTGGAAACACCATATATTTT.

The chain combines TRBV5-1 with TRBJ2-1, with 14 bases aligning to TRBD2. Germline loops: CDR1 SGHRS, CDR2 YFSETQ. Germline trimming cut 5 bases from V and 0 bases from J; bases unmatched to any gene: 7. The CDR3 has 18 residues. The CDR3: CASRPGTSGGSSYNEQFF. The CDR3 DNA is TGCGCCAGCAGACCCGGGACTAGCGGGGGTTCCTCCTACAATGAGCAGTTCTTC.

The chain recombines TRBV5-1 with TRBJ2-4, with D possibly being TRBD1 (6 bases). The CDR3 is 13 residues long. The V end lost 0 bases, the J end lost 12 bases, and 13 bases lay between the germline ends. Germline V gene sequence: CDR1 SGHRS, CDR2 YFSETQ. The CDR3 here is CASSLALNRDQYF. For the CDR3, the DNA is TGCGCCAGCAGCTTGGCCCTGAACAGGGATCAGTACTTC.

CDR3 DNA: TGTGCCAGCAGCTTAGCTAGCGGAGCCACAGATACGCAGTATTTT. Protein sequence: CASSLASGATDTQYF. This chain uses TRBV7-8 with TRBJ2-3; TRBD2 is a possible D gene (6 bases). Trimming removed 0 bases from V and 2 bases from J, with 9 bases in between. Germline loops: CDR1 SGHVS, CDR2 FQNEAQ. There are 15 residues in the CDR3.

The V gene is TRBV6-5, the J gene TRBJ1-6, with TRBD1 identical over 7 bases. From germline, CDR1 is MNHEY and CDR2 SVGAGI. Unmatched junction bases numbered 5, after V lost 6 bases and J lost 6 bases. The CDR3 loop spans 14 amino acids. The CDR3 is CASRLQGINSPLHF. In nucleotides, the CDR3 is TGTGCCAGCAGATTACAGGGGATTAATTCACCCCTCCACTTT.

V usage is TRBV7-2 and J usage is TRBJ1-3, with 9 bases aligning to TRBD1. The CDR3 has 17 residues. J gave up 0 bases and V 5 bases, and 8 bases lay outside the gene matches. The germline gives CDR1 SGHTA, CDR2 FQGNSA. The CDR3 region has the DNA TGTGCCAGCAGCCTAGGGGGACAGGGCCACTCTGGAAACACCATATATTTT. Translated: CASSLGGQGHSGNTIYF.

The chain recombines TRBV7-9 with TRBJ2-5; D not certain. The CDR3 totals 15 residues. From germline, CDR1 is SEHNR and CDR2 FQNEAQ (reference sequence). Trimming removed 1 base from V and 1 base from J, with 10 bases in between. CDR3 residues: CASSLGQVSQETQYF. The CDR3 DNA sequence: TGTGCCAGCAGCTTAGGTCAGGTCAGCCAAGAGACCCAGTACTTC.

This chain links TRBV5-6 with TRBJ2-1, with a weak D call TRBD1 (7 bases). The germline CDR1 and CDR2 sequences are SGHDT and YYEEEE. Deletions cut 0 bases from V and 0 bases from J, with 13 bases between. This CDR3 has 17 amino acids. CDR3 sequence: CASSLAAGGISYNEQFF. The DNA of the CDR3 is TGTGCCAGCAGCTTGGCGGCAGGGGGGATCTCCTACAATGAGCAGTTCTTC.

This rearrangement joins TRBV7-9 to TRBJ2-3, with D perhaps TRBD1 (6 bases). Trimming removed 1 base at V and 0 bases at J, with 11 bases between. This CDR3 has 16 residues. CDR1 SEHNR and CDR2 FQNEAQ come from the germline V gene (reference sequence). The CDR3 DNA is TGTGCCAGCAGCTTAGGGGACATAACTAGCACAGATACGCAGTATTTT. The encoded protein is CASSLGDITSTDTQYF.

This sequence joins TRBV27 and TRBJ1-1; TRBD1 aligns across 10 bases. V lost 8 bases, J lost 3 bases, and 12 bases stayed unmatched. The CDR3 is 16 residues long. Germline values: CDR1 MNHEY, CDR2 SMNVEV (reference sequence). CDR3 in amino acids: CASGLTGGFEYTEAFF. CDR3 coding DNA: TGTGCCAGCGGCCTGACAGGGGGCTTTGAATACACTGAAGCTTTCTTT.

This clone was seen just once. The CDR3 coding sequence is TGTGCCAGCAAGTTGGCCTCCGTGACCCAGTACTTC. This encodes CASKLASVTQYF. The J gene is TRBJ2-5, the V gene TRBV2; D not certain. Germline V gives CDR1 SNHLY, CDR2 FYNNEI. V was clipped by 7 bases and J by 7 bases, with 13 bases between them. The CDR3 is 12 amino acids. Full variable domain (outside the CDR3, taken from reference TRBV2 and TRBJ2-5): EPEVTQTPSHQVTQMGQEVILRCVPISNHLYFYWYRQILGQKVEFLVSFYNNEISEKSEIFDDQFSVERPDGSNFTLKIRSTKLEDSAMYFCASKLASVTQYFGPGTRLLVL.

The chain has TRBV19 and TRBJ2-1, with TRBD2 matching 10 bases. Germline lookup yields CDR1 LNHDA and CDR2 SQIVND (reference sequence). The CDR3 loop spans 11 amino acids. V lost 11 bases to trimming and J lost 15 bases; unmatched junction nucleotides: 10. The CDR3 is CAVAQAGGRFF. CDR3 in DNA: TGTGCCGTAGCACAAGCGGGAGGGCGGTTCTTC.

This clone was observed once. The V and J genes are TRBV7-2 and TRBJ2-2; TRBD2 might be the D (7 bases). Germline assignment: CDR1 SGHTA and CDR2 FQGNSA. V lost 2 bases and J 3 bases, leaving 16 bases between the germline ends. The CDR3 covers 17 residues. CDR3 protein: CASSLSGAGRDTGELFF. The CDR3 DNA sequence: TGTGCCAGCAGCTTATCAGGGGCAGGGAGGGACACCGGGGAGCTGTTTTTT.

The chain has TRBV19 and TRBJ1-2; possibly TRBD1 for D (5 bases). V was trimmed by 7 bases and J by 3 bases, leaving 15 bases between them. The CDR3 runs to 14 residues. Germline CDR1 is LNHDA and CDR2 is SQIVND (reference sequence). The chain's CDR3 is CASTPGRGYYGYTF. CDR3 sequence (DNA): TGTGCCAGTACCCCGGGCCGGGGGTACTATGGCTACACCTTC.

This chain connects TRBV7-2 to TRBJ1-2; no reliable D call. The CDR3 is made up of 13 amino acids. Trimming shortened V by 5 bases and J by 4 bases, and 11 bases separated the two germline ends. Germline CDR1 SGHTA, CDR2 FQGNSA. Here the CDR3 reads CASSQTQVYGYTF. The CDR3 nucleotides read TGTGCCAGCAGCCAAACCCAGGTCTATGGCTACACCTTC.

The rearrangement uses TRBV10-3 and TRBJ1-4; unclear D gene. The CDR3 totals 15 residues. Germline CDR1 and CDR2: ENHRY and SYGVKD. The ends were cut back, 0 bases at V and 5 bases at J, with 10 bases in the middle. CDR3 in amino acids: CAISESRAGNEKLFF. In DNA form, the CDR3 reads TGTGCCATCAGTGAGTCGCGGGCAGGAAATGAAAAACTGTTTTTT.

DNA for the CDR3: TGTGCCACCATAGCAACGGGGGGCTGGAACACTGAAGCTTTCTTT. Translating it yields CATIATGGWNTEAFF. The chain combines TRBV6-4 with TRBJ1-1, with a tentative D call TRBD1 (6 bases). This CDR3 spans 15 amino acids. The V gene lost 10 bases and the J gene lost 1 base, with 19 bases spanning the gap. Germline V gene data show CDR1 as MRHNA and CDR2 as SNTAGT.

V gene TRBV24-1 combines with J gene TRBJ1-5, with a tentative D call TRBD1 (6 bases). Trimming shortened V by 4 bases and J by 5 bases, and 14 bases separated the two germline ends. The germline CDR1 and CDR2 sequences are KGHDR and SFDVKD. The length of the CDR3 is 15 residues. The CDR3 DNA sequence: TGTGCCACCAGTGACTCAGGGCCAGGGGATCAGCCCCAGCATTTT. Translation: CATSDSGPGDQPQHF.

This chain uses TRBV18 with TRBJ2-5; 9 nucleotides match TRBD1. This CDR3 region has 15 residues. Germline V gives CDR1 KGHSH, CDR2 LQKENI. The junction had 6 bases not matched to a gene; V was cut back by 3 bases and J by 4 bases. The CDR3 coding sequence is TGTGCCAGCTCACCGGGACAGGGAGGTCGAGAGACCCAGTACTTC. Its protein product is CASSPGQGGRETQYF.

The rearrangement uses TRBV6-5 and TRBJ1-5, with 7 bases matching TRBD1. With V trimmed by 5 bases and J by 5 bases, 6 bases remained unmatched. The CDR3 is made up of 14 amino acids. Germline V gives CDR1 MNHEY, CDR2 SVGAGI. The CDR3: CASSTGVRDQPQHF. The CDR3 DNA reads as TGTGCCAGCAGTACAGGGGTAAGGGATCAGCCCCAGCATTTT.

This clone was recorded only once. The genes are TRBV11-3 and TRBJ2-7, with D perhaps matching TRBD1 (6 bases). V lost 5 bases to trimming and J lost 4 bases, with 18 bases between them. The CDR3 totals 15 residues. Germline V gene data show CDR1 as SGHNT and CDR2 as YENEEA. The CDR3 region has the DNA TGTGCCAGCAGCGGAGCCGGGACATCCGCTTACGAGCAGTACGTC. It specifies CASSGAGTSAYEQYV.

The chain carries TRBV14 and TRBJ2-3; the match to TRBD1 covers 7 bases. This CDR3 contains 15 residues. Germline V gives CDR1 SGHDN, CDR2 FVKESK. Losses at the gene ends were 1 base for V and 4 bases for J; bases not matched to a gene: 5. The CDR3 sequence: CASSQGDRDADTQYF. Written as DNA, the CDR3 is TGTGCCAGCAGCCAAGGAGACAGGGACGCAGATACGCAGTATTTT. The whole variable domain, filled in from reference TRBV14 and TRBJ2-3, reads EAGVTQFPSHSVIEKGQTVTLRCDPISGHDNLYWYRRVMGKEIKFLLHFVKESKQDESGMPNNRFLAERTGGTYSTLKVQPAELEDSGVYFCASSQGDRDADTQYFGPGTRLTVL.

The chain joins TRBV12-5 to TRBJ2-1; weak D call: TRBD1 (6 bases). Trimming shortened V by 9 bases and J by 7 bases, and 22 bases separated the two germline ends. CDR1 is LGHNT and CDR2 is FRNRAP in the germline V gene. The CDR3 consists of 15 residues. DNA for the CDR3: TGTGCTAGCTCTCTAGTCCTTCAGAGGGGGAATGAGCAGTTCTTC. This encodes CASSLVLQRGNEQFF.